This is a list of T cell receptor beta chains from one sample in a study of blood T cell repertoires in COVID-19. Clones were read by immunoSEQ multiplex PCR, and TCRdb kept only the in-frame ones, dropping some. The table has over 85,000 clones, 86% seen once; the top ten hold roughly a sixth. Material: peripheral blood. These receptors all come from a woman of 80 years or more with acute or convalescent COVID-19. The CDR3 runs from the conserved cysteine through the conserved F or W. A D gene is named only where the DNA matches it firmly. Expanded clones get a size class; other rows say once, few or many, or leave the size out.

V	J	size	D	CDR3	DNA
TRBV4-1	TRBJ2-1	NA	TRBD2	CASSQYTAGGIQDEQFF	TGCGCCAGCAGCCAATATACAGCGGGGGGGATACAAGATGAGCAGTTCTTC
TRBV9	TRBJ2-7	few	NA	CASSVGAGTSYEQYF	TGTGCCAGCAGCGTAGGGGCTGGTACCTCCTACGAGCAGTACTTC
TRBV5-8	TRBJ1-2	once	TRBD1	CASSKTWTGDGYTF	TGTGCCAGCAGCAAGACATGGACAGGGGACGGCTACACCTTC
TRBV7-2	TRBJ2-7	NA	TRBD1	CASSPDRGNVYEQYF	TGTGCCAGCAGCCCCGACAGGGGAAATGTGTACGAGCAGTACTTC
TRBV30	TRBJ1-3	NA	NA	CARQISGNTIYF	TGTGCCCGACAGATCTCTGGAAACACCATATATTTT
TRBV3-1/TRBV3-2	TRBJ2-5	NA	TRBD2	CASSQGLAGGETQYF	TGTGCCAGCAGCCAGGGACTAGCGGGGGGAGAGACCCAGTACTTC
TRBV5-5	TRBJ2-3	NA	NA	CASSWGTYTDTQYF	TGTGCCAGCAGCTGGGGGACTTACACAGATACGCAGTATTTT
TRBV9	TRBJ2-5	NA	TRBD2	CASSVAAAGGQKTQYF	TGTGCCAGCAGCGTAGCTGCAGCGGGGGGGCAAAAGACCCAGTACTTC
TRBV2	TRBJ1-6	NA	NA	CASIGEGSPLHF	TGTGCCAGCATAGGGGAAGGTTCACCCCTCCACTTT
TRBV18	TRBJ2-5	NA	NA	CASSPQRRVETQYF	TGTGCCAGCTCACCCCAGCGGCGCGTTGAGACCCAGTACTTC
TRBV7-2	TRBJ1-1	NA	NA	CASSLASGIHTEAFF	TGTGCCAGCAGCTTAGCGTCAGGGATCCACACTGAAGCTTTCTTT
TRBV5-1	TRBJ2-7	once	TRBD1	CASSLQGASYEQYF	TGCGCCAGCAGCTTACAGGGGGCGTCCTACGAGCAGTACTTC
TRBV6-8	TRBJ2-7	NA	NA	CASNNRSLGELYF	TGTGCCAGCAACAACAGGAGTCTCGGTGAATTGTACTTC
TRBV2	TRBJ2-3	NA	TRBD2	CASSEGASGDSTDTQYF	TGTGCCAGCAGTGAAGGGGCTAGCGGGGATAGCACAGATACGCAGTATTTT
TRBV10-1	TRBJ2-7	once	NA	CAASDRIEQYF	TGCGCCGCGTCAGACAGAATCGAGCAGTACTTC
TRBV7-2	TRBJ1-3	NA	TRBD1	CASSTTGVVGNTIYF	TGTGCCAGCAGCACGACAGGGGTTGTGGGAAACACCATATATTTT
TRBV23-1	TRBJ2-5	NA	TRBD2	CASQGLAGRKTQYF	TGCGCCAGCCAAGGACTAGCGGGGCGAAAGACCCAGTACTTC